The 24 T cell receptor beta chains in this list originate from one sample, sequenced in a study. MiXCR was run by TCRdb on the 5' RACE reads, yielding one entry per CDR3 protein. The sample gives 62,000 or so distinct CDR3 sequences, less than 25% of which show up once; approximately 3.1% is in the top ten. Sequencing input: memory CD4+ T cells sorted from a lymph node. Subset given: memory CD4+ T cells, CD4+CD45RO+CD25-. Receptor source: a female donor with breast cancer.

Regarding this clonotype: At one of its ends the junction is not consistent with the germline gene, which may arise from a read error. V usage is TRBV5-1 and J usage is TRBJ1-4, with unresolved D. CDR1 is SGHRS and CDR2 is YFSETQ in the germline V gene. The CDR3 is 15 amino acids. This CDR3 reads CASSLFPGKREKLYF. The DNA for the CDR3 is TGCGCCAGCAGCTTGTTCCCGGGTAAGAGGGAAAAACTGTATTTT.

The J gene is TRBJ1-1, the V gene TRBV7-3; no definite D call. The CDR3 sequence is 13 residues long. V was shortened by 5 bases and J by 2 bases, with 9 bases between the two germline ends. Per germline, CDR1 SGHTA and CDR2 FQGTGA. CDR3 sequence reads: CASSRESNTEAFF. Here the CDR3 DNA reads TGTGCCAGCAGCCGAGAATCAAACACTGAAGCTTTCTTT.

This clonotype was seen repeatedly, ten times or more. The chain couples TRBV9 to TRBJ2-5; D tentatively reads TRBD1 or TRBD2 (5 bases each). V was trimmed by 4 bases and J by 7 bases, leaving 17 bases between them. Looked up from germline, CDR1 is SGDLS and CDR2 is YYNGEE. The CDR3 loop spans 14 amino acids. The CDR3 loop is CASSPGTWRGTQYF. In nucleotides, the CDR3 is TGTGCCAGCAGCCCAGGGACCTGGAGAGGGACCCAGTACTTC. Looking up the rest from reference TRBV9 and TRBJ2-5 gives the full variable domain: DSGVTQTPKHLITATGQRVTLRCSPRSGDLSVYWYQQSLDQGLQFLIQYYNGEERAKGNILERFSAQQFPDLHSELNLSSLELGDSALYFCASSPGTWRGTQYFGPGTRLLVL.

This clonotype was counted between two and nine times. This chain uses TRBV2 with TRBJ2-5; D may correspond to TRBD1 or TRBD2 (5 bases each). Germline-derived CDR1 and CDR2 are SNHLY and FYNNEI. This CDR3 comprises 14 residues. Trimming took off 4 bases at V and 2 bases at J, with 11 bases between the two ends. The CDR3 DNA reads as TGTGCCAGCAGTGGGGGGACCTGGCAAGAGACCCAGTACTTC. It encodes CASSGGTWQETQYF. Supplemented by reference TRBV2 and TRBJ2-5, the full variable domain reads EPEVTQTPSHQVTQMGQEVILRCVPISNHLYFYWYRQILGQKVEFLVSFYNNEISEKSEIFDDQFSVERPDGSNFTLKIRSTKLEDSAMYFCASSGGTWQETQYFGPGTRLLVL.

V usage is TRBV7-2 and J usage is TRBJ2-5; 14 nucleotides match TRBD2. Germline loops: CDR1 SGHTA, CDR2 FQGNSA. The CDR3 extends over 15 amino acids. The V gene end was trimmed by 5 bases and the J gene end by 6 bases; junction bases not matched to a gene: 5. The CDR3: CASSVGLAGGKTQYF. As DNA, the CDR3 is TGTGCCAGCAGCGTCGGACTAGCGGGAGGAAAGACCCAGTACTTC.

The sample holds many counts of this clonotype. The chain uses TRBV3-1 and TRBJ2-7; no reliable D call. Trimming left V 0 bases short and J 0 bases short, with 9 bases between. Germline V lookup: CDR1 LGHDT, CDR2 YNNKEL (reference sequence). The CDR3 has 15 amino acids. The CDR3 is CASSQDLFSSYEQYF. Written as DNA, the CDR3 is TGTGCCAGCAGCCAAGACCTTTTTAGCTCCTACGAGCAGTACTTC.

The rearrangement joins TRBV6-5 to TRBJ1-4; TRBD1 is a possible D gene (5 bases). Germline CDR1 and CDR2: MNHEY and SVGAGI. Deletions cut 6 bases from V and 8 bases from J, with 16 bases between. The CDR3 has 14 amino acids. The CDR3 DNA reads TGTGCCAGCAGGAGGGACCTGCAGGGCGAAAAACTGTTTTTT. Translated, it gives CASRRDLQGEKLFF.

V gene TRBV11-2 combines with J gene TRBJ2-2; no reliable D call. This CDR3 is built from 14 residues. Germline lookup yields CDR1 SGHAT and CDR2 FQNNGV. The ends were cut back, 6 bases at V and 5 bases at J, with 13 bases in the middle. CDR3 sequence: CASRLGQETGELFF. The CDR3 DNA reads as TGTGCCAGCAGGCTAGGGCAAGAGACCGGGGAGCTGTTTTTT.

This clonotype was counted only a few times. V usage is TRBV5-1 and J usage is TRBJ1-2; D is unresolved. The length of the CDR3 is 12 residues. The germline CDR1 and CDR2 sequences are SGHRS and YFSETQ. V was pared by 4 bases and J by 5 bases, with 9 bases between. DNA of the CDR3: TGCGCCAGCAGCCAAGGGCGATATGGCTACACCTTC. Translating it yields CASSQGRYGYTF.

About this clonotype itself: A read error may account for a junction end that differs from germline. V is TRBV5-1 and J is TRBJ1-1; D not certain. This CDR3 is built from 14 residues. Germline V lookup: CDR1 SGHRS, CDR2 YFSETQ. The DNA of the CDR3 is TGCGCCAGCAGCTCCAGCCCTTCGAACACTGAAGCGTTCTTT. This gives the protein CASSSSPSNTEAFF.

This sequence joins TRBV7-3 and TRBJ1-2, with a possible D match to TRBD1 (5 bases). Germline CDR1 SGHTA, CDR2 FQGTGA. The CDR3 has 16 residues. With 5 bases removed from V and 4 bases from J, the gap between germline ends came to 20 bases. CDR3 DNA sequence: TGTGCCAGCAGCCCCGGGCAGGGAAGGGGCCTCTATGGCTACACCTTC. Residues: CASSPGQGRGLYGYTF.

This clonotype was counted many times. The chain couples TRBV11-2 to TRBJ2-7; 8 bases are shared with TRBD1. CDR1 is SGHAT, CDR2 FQNNGV, per germline. With V trimmed by 5 bases and J by 4 bases, 7 bases remained unmatched. The CDR3 spans 14 residues. The CDR3 region is CASSSDRGSYEQYF. Written as DNA, the CDR3 is TGTGCCAGCAGCAGCGACAGGGGTTCATACGAGCAGTACTTC.

This clonotype was counted at least ten times. The chain combines TRBV7-9 with TRBJ1-2; D is ambiguous. The V and J ends lost 1 base and 5 bases respectively, with 5 bases between them. CDR3 size: 12 residues. From germline, CDR1 is SEHNR and CDR2 FQNEAQ (reference sequence). Written as DNA, the CDR3 is TGTGCCAGCAGCTTAGACGTTTATGGCTACACCTTC. It encodes CASSLDVYGYTF.

In the case of this clonotype: Given a much more abundant clone one base away, this may be a read error. The genes are TRBV12-3 or TRBV12-4 and TRBJ2-2; TRBD1 agrees at 10 bases. The CDR3 consists of 14 residues. CDR3 sequence (DNA): TGTGCCAGCCGGGACAGGGGATATTCCGGGGAGCTGTCTTTT. Translation gives CASRDRGYSGELSF.

This clonotype appeared many times. The chain uses TRBV7-9 and TRBJ2-7; 8 bases fit TRBD1. J gave up 6 bases and V 5 bases, and 6 bases lay outside the gene matches. The CDR3 length is 13 residues. Germline V gene data show CDR1 as SEHNR and CDR2 as FQNEAQ (reference sequence). CDR3 loop: CASSPTGVGEQYF. The DNA for the CDR3 is TGTGCCAGCAGCCCGACAGGGGTAGGCGAGCAGTACTTC.

The chain carries TRBV12-3 or TRBV12-4 and TRBJ2-6; 7 bases map to TRBD1. The J segment lost 2 bases and the V segment lost 6 bases, leaving 4 bases of the junction unmatched. This CDR3 is 15 amino acids long. DNA of the CDR3: TGTGCCAGCAGCGACGGGACAGCTGGGGCCAACGTCCTGACTTTC. This codes for CASSDGTAGANVLTF.

This clonotype was seen a handful of times. The germline gene is not matched at one end of the junction; a read error may be the cause. The gene calls are TRBV12-3 or TRBV12-4 and TRBJ2-7; the match to TRBD1 covers 9 bases. CDR3 length: 15 amino acids. The CDR3 loop is CASSFMGQGPYEQYF. CDR3 nucleotides: TGTGCCAGCAGTTTTATGGGACAGGGACCTTACGAGCAGTACTTT.

This clonotype occurred once. This chain links TRBV2 with TRBJ2-1; 10 bases line up with TRBD2. The germline CDR1 and CDR2 sequences are SNHLY and FYNNEI. The CDR3 is made up of 16 amino acids. With V trimmed by 7 bases and J by 4 bases, 10 bases remained unmatched. CDR3 residues: CASNAKGLAAYNEQFF. In DNA, the CDR3 is TGTGCCAGCAATGCCAAAGGACTAGCGGCATACAATGAGCAGTTCTTC.

In the case of this clonotype: No conserved phenylalanine or tryptophan ends this CDR3, so it is likely a read error. J is TRBJ2-6 and V is TRBV9; no definite D call. This CDR3 spans 15 amino acids. V lost 3 bases to trimming and J lost 0 bases, with 7 bases between them. Germline CDR1 and CDR2: SGDLS and YYNGEE. The DNA for the CDR3 is TGTGCCAGCAGCGCCCAGGTCTCTGGGGCCAACGTCCTGACTCTC. This sequence encodes CASSAQVSGANVLTL.

This clonotype has at least ten counts. The CDR3: CASSLDLNQPQHF. The CDR3 DNA reads TGCGCCAGCAGCTTGGACCTAAATCAGCCCCAGCATTTT. This sequence joins TRBV5-1 and TRBJ1-5; D not certain. CDR1 SGHRS and CDR2 YFSETQ come from the germline V gene. This CDR3 is built from 13 residues. Trimming shortened V by 0 bases and J by 4 bases, and 5 bases separated the two germline ends.

Notes on this clonotype: This likely comes from a read error, as the CDR3 has no conserved phenylalanine or tryptophan at its end. The V call is TRBV6-5, the J call TRBJ2-7; TRBD1 aligns across 8 bases. From germline, CDR1 is MNHEY and CDR2 SVGAGI. The V and J ends lost 4 bases and 5 bases, in that order; junction bases with no gene match: 1. This CDR3 region has 12 residues. For the CDR3, the DNA is TGTGCCAGCAGTTCGACAGGGGACGAGCAGTACTTA. Translation gives CASSSTGDEQYL.

This clonotype was found a few times. The chain combines TRBV28 with TRBJ2-7; D gene ambiguous. V was trimmed by 6 bases and J by 7 bases, leaving 4 bases between them. This CDR3 spans 9 amino acids. CDR1 is MDHEN and CDR2 is SYDVKM in the germline V gene. This CDR3 is CASRREQYF. The CDR3 region has the DNA TGTGCCAGCAGGAGGGAGCAGTACTTC.

For this clonotype: This sequence may be a read error, since a much larger clone differs from it by one base. The chain combines TRBV6-5 with TRBJ2-7, with 7 bases identical to TRBD1. This CDR3 spans 12 amino acids. From germline, CDR1 is MNHEY and CDR2 SVGAGI. Trimming cost V 10 bases and J 1 base; bases outside gene matches: 4. CDR3 coding DNA: TGTGCCACCCAACAGGGGTCCTACGAGCAGTACTTC. Protein product: CATQQGSYEQYF.

This clonotype was picked up one time. The V and J genes are TRBV6-2 or TRBV6-3 and TRBJ1-1; D not certain. The CDR3 loop spans 17 amino acids. V was cut by 6 bases and J by 5 bases, with 25 bases left in between. Germline CDR1 MNHEY, CDR2 SVGEGT. As DNA, the CDR3 is TGTGCCAGCAGAAGGCCGGGAGACGAGTTTTTAGGGACTGAAGCTTTCTTT. This sequence encodes CASRRPGDEFLGTEAFF.